Here is one TCR beta chain with its context. The antigen is undetermined. There are 17 residues in the CDR3. The germline CDR1 and CDR2 sequences are LNHNV and YYDKDF (reference sequence). Deletions cut 0 bases from V and 0 bases from J, with 12 bases between. This sample is drawn from a study of long-term antiretroviral therapy in people with HIV. Study results and limitations: Blood in the study was drawn between about 2004 and 2017, possibly under older ART regimens, which may be less effective than current ones. HIV repertoires covered narrower CDR3 length ranges than controls did.

Researchers report immunoSEQ v3.0 was run at survey level. Sequencing of each sample targeted about 35,000-55,000 T-cell genomes. Some clones are missing from TCRdb's copy, which holds only in-frame ones; the method was immunoSEQ multiplex PCR. Of around 13,000 clones in the sample, 77% are singletons; the top ten hold 15% to 25%. Before they underwent DNA extraction, samples held about 1-10 million cryopreserved PBMC. V and J are TRBV15 and TRBJ1-3; the D is unclear. Here the sequenced sample was unsorted PBMCs, taken 0.5 years before starting antiretroviral therapy. The clonotype comes from a woman between 40 and 55 years old with HIV. The CDR3 nucleotides are TGTGCCACCAGCAGAGACCCCCTTGGGGTCTCTGGAAACACCATATATTTT. Protein sequence: CATSRDPLGVSGNTIYF.